The TCR beta chain described here comes from a study of T cell responses to AZD1222 COVID-19 vaccine. With regard to this clone: Its antigen remains unidentified.

This CDR3 comprises 17 residues. Germline V gene data show CDR1 as MNHEY and CDR2 as SMNVEV (reference sequence). Trimming cost V 3 bases and J 6 bases, with 23 bases left between them. Some clones are missing from TCRdb's copy, which holds only in-frame ones; the method was immunoSEQ multiplex PCR. The repertoire holds 90,000 to 150,000 clones, with 92% as singletons. Overall study results and limits: Baseline serology detected seropositivity in only six or seven AZD1222 recipients. Spike as a whole was targeted by vaccine-associated CD4 TCRs, dominant at 160-218 and 743-854.

This receptor was obtained from an adult who received the AZD1222 COVID-19 vaccine. The rearrangement uses TRBV27 and TRBJ1-2; no clear D. Sample: peripheral blood, taken 28 days after the second AZD1222 dose. CDR3 sequence reads: CASSFHGRPVRENGYTF. CDR3 DNA sequence: TGTGCCAGCAGTTTCCACGGACGCCCGGTCCGAGAGAATGGCTACACCTTC.